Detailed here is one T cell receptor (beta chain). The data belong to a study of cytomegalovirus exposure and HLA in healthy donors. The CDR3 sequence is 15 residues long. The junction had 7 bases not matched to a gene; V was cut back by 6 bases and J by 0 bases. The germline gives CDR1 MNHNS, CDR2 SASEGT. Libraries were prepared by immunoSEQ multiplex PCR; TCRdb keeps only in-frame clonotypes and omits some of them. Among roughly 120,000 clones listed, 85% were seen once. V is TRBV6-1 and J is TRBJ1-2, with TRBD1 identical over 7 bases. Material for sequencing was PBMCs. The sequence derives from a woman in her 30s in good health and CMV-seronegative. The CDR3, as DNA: TGTGCCAGCAGCCGGGACAGAGGAACTAACTATGGCTACACCTTC. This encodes CASSRDRGTNYGYTF.